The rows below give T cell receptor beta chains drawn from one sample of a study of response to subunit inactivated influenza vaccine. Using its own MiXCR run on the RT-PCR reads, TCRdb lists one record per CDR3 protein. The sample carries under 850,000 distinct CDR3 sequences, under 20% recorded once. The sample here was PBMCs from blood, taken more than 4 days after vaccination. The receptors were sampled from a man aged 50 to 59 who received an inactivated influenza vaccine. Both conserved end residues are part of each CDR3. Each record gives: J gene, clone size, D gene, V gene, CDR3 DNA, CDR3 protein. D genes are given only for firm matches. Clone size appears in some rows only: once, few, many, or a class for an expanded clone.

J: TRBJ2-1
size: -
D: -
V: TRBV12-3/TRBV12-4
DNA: TGTGCCAGCAGTATCGGCATCAATGAGCAGTTCTTC
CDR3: CASSIGINEQFF

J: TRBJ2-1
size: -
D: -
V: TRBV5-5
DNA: TGTGCCAGCAGCTTGGATGGCGGGCATTGGGATGAGCAGTTCTTC
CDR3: CASSLDGGHWDEQFF

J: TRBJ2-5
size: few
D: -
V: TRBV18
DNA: TGTGCCAGCTCACCATACAGATCCCAAGAGACCCAGTACTTC
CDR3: CASSPYRSQETQYF

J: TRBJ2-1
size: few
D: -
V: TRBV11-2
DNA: TGTGCCAGCAGCTTCCTAACGGGACTCCACTACAATGAGCAGTTCTTC
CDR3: CASSFLTGLHYNEQFF

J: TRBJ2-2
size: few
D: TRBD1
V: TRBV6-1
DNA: TGTGCCAGCAGGGCGGACAGGAGAAACACCGGGGAGCTGTTTTTT
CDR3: CASRADRRNTGELFF

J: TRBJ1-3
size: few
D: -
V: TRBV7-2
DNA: TGTGCCAGCAGCCCCATACACTCTGGAAACACCATATATTTT
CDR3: CASSPIHSGNTIYF

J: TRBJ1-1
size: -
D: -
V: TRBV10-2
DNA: TGCGCCAGCAGTGAGTCAGAGAACACTGAAGCTTTCTTT
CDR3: CASSESENTEAFF

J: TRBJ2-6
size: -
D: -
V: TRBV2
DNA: TGTGCCAGCAGTGAGCGGTACTCTGGGGCCAACGTCCTGACTTTC
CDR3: CASSERYSGANVLTF

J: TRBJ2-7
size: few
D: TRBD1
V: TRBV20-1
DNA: TGCAGTGCTGAAGCACGGGACAGGGGCTACGAGCAGTACTTC
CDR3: CSAEARDRGYEQYF

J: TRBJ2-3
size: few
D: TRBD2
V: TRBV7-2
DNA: TGTGCCAGCAGCTTACGACTAGCGGGGGGTCAAGATACGCAGTATTTT
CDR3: CASSLRLAGGQDTQYF

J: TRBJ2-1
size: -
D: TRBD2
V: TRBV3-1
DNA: TGTGCCAGCACCAACAAGCGGACTAGCGGGGACAATGAGCAGTTCTTC
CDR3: CASTNKRTSGDNEQFF

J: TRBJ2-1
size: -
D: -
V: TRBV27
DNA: TGTGCCAGCAGTCGGGTAGCGTTGTTCAATGAGCAGTTCTTC
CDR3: CASSRVALFNEQFF

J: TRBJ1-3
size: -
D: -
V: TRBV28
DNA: TGTGCCAGCAGTCCACATCCCGGGTATGGAAACACCATATATTTT
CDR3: CASSPHPGYGNTIYF

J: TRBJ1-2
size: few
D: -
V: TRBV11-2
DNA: TGTGCCAGCGGAGAGGGCCATTATGGCTACACCTTC
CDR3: CASGEGHYGYTF

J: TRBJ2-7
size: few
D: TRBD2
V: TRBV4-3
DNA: TGCGCCAGCAGCCAAGGCGCCGCTAGCGGGATTCCCTACGAGCAGTACTTC
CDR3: CASSQGAASGIPYEQYF

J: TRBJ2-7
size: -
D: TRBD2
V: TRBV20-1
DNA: TGCAGTGCACCGAGCGGGAGTATGTACGAGCAGTACTTC
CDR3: CSAPSGSMYEQYF

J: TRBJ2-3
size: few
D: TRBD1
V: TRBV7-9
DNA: TGTGCCAGCAGCTTCTCGGACAGGGTAAAAGATACGCAGTATTTT
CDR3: CASSFSDRVKDTQYF

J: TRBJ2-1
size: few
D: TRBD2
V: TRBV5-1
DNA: TGCGCCAGCAGCACGGGACTAGCGGGAGTCAATGAGCAGTTCTTC
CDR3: CASSTGLAGVNEQFF

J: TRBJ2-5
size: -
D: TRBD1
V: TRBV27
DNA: TGTGCCAGCAGTCCCGACAGGGACGGACGGGGGACCCAGTACTTC
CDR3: CASSPDRDGRGTQYF

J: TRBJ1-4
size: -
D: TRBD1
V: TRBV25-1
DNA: TGTGCCAGCAGTGTCCGGGACAGGGGTGAAAAACTGTTTTTT
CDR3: CASSVRDRGEKLFF

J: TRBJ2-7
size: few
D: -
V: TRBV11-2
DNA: TGTGCCAGCAGCCAAAGAGCCGAGCAGTACTTC
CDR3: CASSQRAEQYF

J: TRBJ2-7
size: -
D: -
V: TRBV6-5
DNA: TGTGCCGGCAGTTACTCTTGGGCTGGCGAGCAGTACTTC
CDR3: CAGSYSWAGEQYF

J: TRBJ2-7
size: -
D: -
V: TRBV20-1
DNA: TGCAGTGCTAGGCGTAGGACGCACTCCTACGAGCAGTACTTC
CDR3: CSARRRTHSYEQYF

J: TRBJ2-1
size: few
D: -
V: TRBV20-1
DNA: TGCAGTGCCGAATTAGCGGCGAGGTCCTACAATGAGCAGTTCTTC
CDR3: CSAELAARSYNEQFF

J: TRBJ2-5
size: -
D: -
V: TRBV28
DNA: TGTGCCAGCAGTTTAAGGACGTTCGGAGAGACCCAGTACTTC
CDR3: CASSLRTFGETQYF

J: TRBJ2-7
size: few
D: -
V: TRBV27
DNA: TGTGCCAGCAGCTTATGGGGCATGGCCGAAGGCTACGAGCAGTACTTC
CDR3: CASSLWGMAEGYEQYF

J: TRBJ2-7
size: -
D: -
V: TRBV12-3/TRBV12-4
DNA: TGCCAGCAGCGCCAACCCGGGACATCGTCCTACGAGCAGTACTTC
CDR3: CQQRQPGTSSYEQYF

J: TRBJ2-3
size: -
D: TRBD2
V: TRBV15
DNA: TGTGCCACCAGCAGACTAGCGGGGAGTGCAGATACGCAGTATTTT
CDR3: CATSRLAGSADTQYF

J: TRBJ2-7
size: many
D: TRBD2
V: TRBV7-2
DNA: TGTGCCAGCAGCTCACGACTAGCGGGGGCCTACGAGCAGTACTTC
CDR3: CASSSRLAGAYEQYF

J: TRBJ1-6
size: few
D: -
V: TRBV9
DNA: TGTGCCAGCAGCGTCCACGAGAACACTTATAATTCACCCCTCCACTTT
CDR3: CASSVHENTYNSPLHF

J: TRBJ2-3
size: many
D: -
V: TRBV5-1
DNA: TGCGCCAGCAGCCCCCAAGGGTTGGATACGCAGTATTTT
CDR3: CASSPQGLDTQYF

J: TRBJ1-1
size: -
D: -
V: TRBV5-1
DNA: TGCGCCAGCAGCTTGGGAGGCAGGGGAGTCACTGAAGCTTTCTTT
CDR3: CASSLGGRGVTEAFF

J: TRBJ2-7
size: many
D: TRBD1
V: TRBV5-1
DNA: TGCGCCAGCAGCTTGGGGACAGGGGACGAGCAGTACTTC
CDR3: CASSLGTGDEQYF